This paragraph covers one T cell receptor (beta chain) sequence. Its target is not known. Sequencing used immunoSEQ multiplex PCR; TCRdb keeps in-frame clones, though not all of them. The sample includes approximately 150,000 clones, 90% to 95% of them seen just once. Trimming took off 0 bases at V and 5 bases at J, with 5 bases between the two ends. The CDR3 totals 12 residues. Germline lookup yields CDR1 SGHKS and CDR2 YYEKEE (reference sequence). This record belongs to a study of T cell responses to AZD1222 COVID-19 vaccine. Study-wide results and caveats: The donor group comprised mostly white British people and more females; the analysis possibly underestimated clonal diversity. There were repertoire samples only from the period after the peak T cell response.

The source material was peripheral blood, sampled on day 0 of AZD1222 vaccination. This sequence was found in an adult in good health. The chain links TRBV5-5 to TRBJ1-2, with unresolved D. The CDR3 spells CASSLGSYGYTF. CDR3 coding DNA: TGTGCCAGCAGCTTGGGCAGTTATGGCTACACCTTC.